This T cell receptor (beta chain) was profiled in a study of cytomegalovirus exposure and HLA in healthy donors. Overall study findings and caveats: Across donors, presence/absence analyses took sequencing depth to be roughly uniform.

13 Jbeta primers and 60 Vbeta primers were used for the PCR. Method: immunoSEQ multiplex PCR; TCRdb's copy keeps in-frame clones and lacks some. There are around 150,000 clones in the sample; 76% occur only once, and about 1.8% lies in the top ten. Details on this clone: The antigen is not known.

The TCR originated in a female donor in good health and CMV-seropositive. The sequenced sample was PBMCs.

This chain's CDR3 is CASSGGEPGNEKLFF. CDR3 coding DNA: TGTGCCAGCAGTGGGGGGGAGCCGGGAAATGAAAAACTGTTTTTT. The chain carries TRBV25-1 and TRBJ1-4, with a possible D match to TRBD1 (5 bases). The V gene's germline CDR1 is MGHDK and CDR2 SYGVNS. V dropped 4 bases and J dropped 5 bases, with 14 bases sitting between them. This CDR3 contains 15 residues.